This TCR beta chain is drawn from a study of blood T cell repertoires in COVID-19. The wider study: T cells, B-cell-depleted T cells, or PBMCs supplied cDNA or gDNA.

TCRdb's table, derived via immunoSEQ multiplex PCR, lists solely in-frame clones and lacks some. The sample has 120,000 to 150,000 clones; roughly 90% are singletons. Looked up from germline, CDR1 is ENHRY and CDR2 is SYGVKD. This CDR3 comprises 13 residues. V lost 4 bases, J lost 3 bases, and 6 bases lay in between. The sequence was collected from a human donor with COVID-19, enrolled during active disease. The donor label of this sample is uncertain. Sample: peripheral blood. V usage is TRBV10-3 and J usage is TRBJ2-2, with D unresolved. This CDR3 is CAISGRDTGELFF. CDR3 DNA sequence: TGTGCCATCAGTGGAAGAGACACCGGGGAGCTGTTTTTT.